Each of the 10 T cell receptor beta chains below was sequenced from the same sample in a study of T cells in Graves' hyperthyroidism and ophthalmopathy. There were TCR beta CDR3 regions amplified from RNA transcripts. In the first-round RT-PCR of the TCR CDR3, the HTBI primer set was used. TCRdb fed the multiplex PCR reads into MiXCR, producing one record per CDR3 protein. The sample contains hundreds of thousands of distinct CDR3 sequences, 14% of which appear only once. Sequences were obtained from blood. These receptors were taken from a woman between 18 and 29 years old with Graves' hyperthyroidism.

This chain connects TRBV20-1 to TRBJ1-1; no definite D call. V dropped 4 bases and J dropped 7 bases, with 19 bases sitting between them. Germline lookup yields CDR1 DFQATT and CDR2 SNEGSKA (reference sequence). The CDR3 is 14 amino acids. The CDR3, as DNA: TGCAGTGCTACCACGCAAGAGGCGACTGTTGAAGCTTTCTTT. Amino acids: CSATTQEATVEAFF.

This clonotype was found many times. V gene TRBV28 combines with J gene TRBJ2-1; a weak D match, TRBD1 (6 bases). Germline-derived CDR1 and CDR2 are MDHEN and SYDVKM. The V and J ends lost 7 bases and 9 bases respectively, with 22 bases between them. The CDR3 has 15 amino acids. CDR3 in amino acids: CASTSRVRGFGEQFF. CDR3 sequence (DNA): TGTGCCAGCACCTCTAGGGTCAGGGGTTTTGGTGAGCAGTTCTTC.

This clonotype was recorded a few times. The V call is TRBV4-2, the J call TRBJ2-3; D is possibly TRBD2 (5 bases). The V gene lost 0 bases and the J gene lost 2 bases, with 9 bases spanning the gap. Germline V gene data show CDR1 as LGHNA and CDR2 as YNFKEQ. The CDR3 has 15 amino acids. The CDR3 DNA is TGTGCCAGCAGCCAAGATGGACTGGACACAGATACGCAGTATTTT. As protein: CASSQDGLDTDTQYF.

Ten or more counts support this clonotype. This chain connects TRBV5-6 to TRBJ2-1, with 11 bases aligning to TRBD2. Unmatched junction bases numbered 6, after V lost 1 base and J lost 6 bases. The V gene's germline CDR1 is SGHDT and CDR2 YYEEEE. The CDR3 runs 16 residues. The CDR3 protein is CASSLISLAGVNEQFF. For the CDR3, the DNA is TGTGCCAGCAGCTTGATCTCACTAGCGGGAGTCAATGAGCAGTTCTTC.

This clonotype was observed a handful of times. This chain uses TRBV14 with TRBJ1-2; D is ambiguous. This CDR3 has 16 amino acids. Germline V gene sequence: CDR1 SGHDN, CDR2 FVKESK. The V end lost 0 bases, the J end lost 5 bases, and 16 bases lay between the germline ends. As DNA, the CDR3 is TGTGCCAGCAGCCAAGATCGGGTCGCCGGGAAGTATGGCTACACCTTC. Protein: CASSQDRVAGKYGYTF. The variable domain in full, with the rest retrieved from reference TRBV14 and TRBJ1-2, is EAGVTQFPSHSVIEKGQTVTLRCDPISGHDNLYWYRRVMGKEIKFLLHFVKESKQDESGMPNNRFLAERTGGTYSTLKVQPAELEDSGVYFCASSQDRVAGKYGYTFGSGTRLTVV.

This clonotype was counted ten times or more. The rearrangement uses TRBV18 and TRBJ2-5; TRBD2 might be the D (6 bases). Trimming cost V 6 bases and J 5 bases, with 22 bases left between them. Germline V gene sequence: CDR1 KGHSH, CDR2 LQKENI. This CDR3 is built from 16 residues. CDR3 residues: CASSVASELLTETQYF. The CDR3 bases are TGTGCCAGCTCCGTCGCTAGCGAGTTACTGACGGAGACCCAGTACTTC.

This clonotype was detected many times. V and J are TRBV7-9 and TRBJ2-1; D not resolved. The CDR3 loop spans 15 amino acids. The ends were cut back, 10 bases at V and 0 bases at J, with 16 bases in the middle. Germline-derived CDR1 and CDR2 are SEHNR and FQNEAQ (reference sequence). The CDR3 loop reads CAILSKRLSYNEQFF. CDR3 nucleotide sequence: TGTGCCATCCTAAGCAAGCGACTCTCCTACAATGAGCAGTTCTTC.

This clonotype was counted between two and nine times. The gene calls are TRBV3-1 and TRBJ2-5, with 8 bases lining up with TRBD2. The CDR3 spans 17 residues. The germline gives CDR1 LGHDT, CDR2 YNNKEL (reference sequence). The junction had 15 bases not matched to a gene; V was cut back by 3 bases and J by 6 bases. For the CDR3, the DNA is TGTGCCAGCAGCCATCCCGTGGTCGGGAGGGCCGGAAAGACCCAGTACTTC. Amino acids: CASSHPVVGRAGKTQYF.

This clonotype has a count of ten or more. The genes are TRBV2 and TRBJ2-7; D gene uncertain. Germline V lookup: CDR1 SNHLY, CDR2 FYNNEI. CDR3 length: 15 amino acids. V lost 7 bases, J lost 6 bases, and 22 bases lay in between. The DNA for the CDR3 is TGTGCCAGCACCTCCGGTAGGCCGTCCCTGGGCGAGCAGTACTTC. It codes for CASTSGRPSLGEQYF. Based on the CDR3 plus reference TRBV2 and TRBJ2-7, the full variable domain is EPEVTQTPSHQVTQMGQEVILRCVPISNHLYFYWYRQILGQKVEFLVSFYNNEISEKSEIFDDQFSVERPDGSNFTLKIRSTKLEDSAMYFCASTSGRPSLGEQYFGPGTRLTVT.

Regarding this clonotype: This CDR3 fails to terminate in the conserved phenylalanine or tryptophan, so it likely reflects a read error. The chain combines TRBV11-2 with TRBJ1-6; D not resolved. CDR1 and CDR2 from the germline V gene are SGHAT and FQNNGV. The CDR3 has 15 amino acids. The V end was cut by 0 bases, the J end by 5 bases, with 8 bases between. The CDR3 is CASSLESGHNSPLHL. CDR3 in DNA: TGTGCCAGCAGCTTAGAAAGTGGCCATAATTCACCCCTCCACTTA.